This T cell receptor beta chain was identified during a study of TIL therapy for anti-PD-1-resistant metastatic lung cancer. Study details: Progressing patients received lymphodepletion, expanded TIL infusion and IL-2.

This was the immunoSEQ v3 assay. TCRdb keeps only in-frame clones here, not all; method: immunoSEQ multiplex PCR. This sample has tens of thousands of clones; roughly 80% occur once, and the top ten carry more than 1.5%. Turning to this clone: Other nucleotide sequences in the sample specify the same CDR3.

The CDR3 loop spans 10 amino acids. V lost 6 bases and J lost 4, with 7 bases in between. The germline V gene has CDR1 SQVTM and CDR2 ANQGSEA. Regarding time point: pre-treatment sample, taken before nivolumab and TIL therapy. This clonotype was sampled from a person aged 25-85 years with non-small cell lung cancer. The starting material was blood, obtained at baseline. This rearrangement joins TRBV29-1 to TRBJ2-7; possibly TRBD1 for D (6 bases). CDR3 sequence reads: CSVRGYEQYF. CDR3 in DNA: TGCAGCGTCAGGGGATACGAGCAGTACTTC.